This TCR beta chain was sequenced in a study of identical twins (dated by TCRdb to the mid-2010s). General notes on the study: TCR alpha and beta repertoires from monozygotic twins, unrelated adults of various ages and cord blood were deep-sequenced to test whether fetal clonotypes persist. To rule out contamination, replicate twin experiments were performed at different times with different library preparation protocols. Findings and caveats that apply to the study as a whole: Recombination models systematically underestimated out-of-frame TCR alpha sharing in monozygotic twins but agreed with sharing between unrelated individuals. Conclusions relied on cross-sectional statistical analysis, since the same donors could not be followed over many years. Compared with coincidental sharing between unrelated individuals, out-of-frame TCR alpha sequences shared between twins had an excess of sequences with low generation probability. Invariant T cells such as MAIT and iNKT could partly confound zero-insertion analyses, though diverse VJ usage argued against this for most clonotypes. A weaker excess of twin sharing was found in beta out-of-frame sequences because the signal-to-noise ratio was lowered by fewer shared sequences. Fewer insertions were carried by abundant cord blood beta clonotypes; a weaker similar trend was observed in young adult naive repertoires, while no such trend was observed in memory repertoires.

As for this clonotype: The clone's antigen remains unknown. No per-base quality is available; no much larger clone lies one base away.

V is reduced by 2 bases and J by 0 bases, leaving a spacing of 11 bases between them. Looking up the germline V gene yields CDR1 MDHEN and CDR2 SYDVKM. From the cysteine up to the phenylalanine, the CDR3 has a length of 16 residues. The entry retains the CDR3 DNA only, 48 bases that are in frame from base 1. The library relied on 5' RACE. The sequencer was an Illumina HiSeq 2000. A universal primer binding site was added through template switching, and the final cDNA carried a unique molecular identifier so that TCR cDNA molecules could be counted accurately. Specific primers in the conserved constant-segment region were used to synthesize first-strand cDNA for the TCR alpha and beta chains. To control for contamination, every cDNA library carried two barcodes: a SMART-Mk sample barcode plus Illumina barcodes. TruSeq adapter sequences along with Illumina sample barcodes were introduced in two successive PCR steps. Sequencing of the TCR alpha and beta cDNA libraries was done on the Illumina HiSeq platform using custom primers. On the study's bioinformatics: Raw reads were processed with MiGEC to extract unique molecular identifiers, and MiXCR was used to determine CDR3 positions. For each individual, recombination models were inferred using an EM algorithm with the repgenHMM and IGoR tools. The tcR package in R was used for shared clonotype analysis, with sharing normalized by the product of cloneset sizes. To study raw recombination without the effects of thymic and clonal selection, out-of-frame nonproductive sequences were analyzed. The public reads were run again by TCRdb, first through fastp at Q25 and then through MiXCR, and only productive beta chains were kept. A single entry per CDR3 protein holds the most common genes and DNA from its merged rows. TCRdb assigned the V and J calls; the authors' analysis was not used. The sample includes roughly 570,000 distinct CDR3 sequences, with more than 9% observed a single time. The top ten hold around 3.2% of the sample.

Every donor was a healthy Caucasian. Three pairs of female monozygotic twins, all aged about 18 to 30 years, were included in the twin cohort. Peripheral blood mononuclear cells were used as the source from which RNA for TCR libraries was isolated. This same sample was also part of a study on yellow fever vaccine responses in identical twins. Per that second paper: According to the authors, in identical twins the way T cells responded to vaccination appeared partly convergent and partly personalized. In the study, vaccine-responding T cell clones were precisely tracked in identical twins.

The specimen was PBMCs. The chain joins TRBV28 to TRBJ2-1; tentative D gene TRBD2, with 5 bases matching. This sequence originates from a woman aged 18-29 years in good health. The CDR3 is CASSLPDGLSYNEQFF. The DNA is TGTGCCAGCAGTTTACCCGACGGACTCTCCTACAATGAGCAGTTCTTC.